Each of the 9 T cell receptor beta chains below was sequenced from the same sample in a study of spatial heterogeneity in lung cancer. Study results and limitations: Tumors with more nonsynonymous mutations had more expanded intratumoral alpha and beta TCRs.

Documented time point: sample taken at primary tumor resection. TCRdb redid the calling of the 5' RACE reads with MiXCR, one entry per CDR3 protein. Of 400 to 550 distinct CDR3 sequences listed, around a fifth are singletons. Their antigen targets remain unknown. The sequencing here drew on lung tumor tissue, taken at surgery. The receptors derive from a male donor with early-stage non-small cell lung cancer.

In the case of this clonotype: This beta chain is off target for a library built for alpha chains, so its abundance means little. The CDR3 protein is CASSPTGHNEQFF. The CDR3, as DNA: TGTGCCAGCAGCCCGACAGGGCACAATGAGCAGTTCTTC. V is TRBV9 and J is TRBJ2-1, with 7 positions matching TRBD1. The CDR3 has 13 residues. Trimming removed 4 bases from V and 5 bases from J; junction bases left unmatched: 3. Germline CDR1 SGDLS, CDR2 YYNGEE.

This clonotype was observed a few times. The size of this beta chain means little, since it is a stray read in a library made for alpha chains. This chain links TRBV12-3 or TRBV12-4 with TRBJ2-5; D gene uncertain. Trimming stripped 4 bases from V and 4 bases from J, with 13 bases between. The CDR3 is 14 amino acids. CDR3 nucleotides: TGTGCCAGCAGTTACGCTAGTAATCGAGAGACCCAGTACTTC. Its translation: CASSYASNRETQYF.

This clonotype was recorded a few times. Little can be read into the size of this beta chain, an off-target read in a library designed for alpha chains. The chain couples TRBV6-2 or TRBV6-3 to TRBJ2-1, with TRBD2 as a possible D gene (6 bases). The germline V and J ends were trimmed by 2 bases and 7 bases, with 9 bases remaining between them. The germline V gene encodes CDR1 MNHEY and CDR2 SVGEGT. The CDR3 runs 13 residues. CDR3 bases: TGTGCCAGCAGTTACGGGCGGGAAAATGAGCAGTTCTTC. Its translation: CASSYGRENEQFF.

Points on this clonotype: The library was designed around alpha chains, so this beta chain is a stray read whose abundance carries little weight. The rearrangement joins TRBV20-1 to TRBJ2-3, with 7 bases lining up with TRBD1. The CDR3 consists of 14 residues. Germline-derived CDR1 and CDR2 are DFQATT and SNEGSKA (reference sequence). V lost 6 bases, J lost 5 bases, and 11 bases stayed unmatched. CDR3 DNA: TGCAGTGCGACAGACAGGGCCCGGGGAGATACGCAGTATTTT. It is translated as CSATDRARGDTQYF.

Concerning this clonotype: In this CDR3 the conserved last residue, phenylalanine or tryptophan, is missing, so a read error is likely. The size of this beta chain means little, since it is a stray read in a library made for alpha chains. The CDR3 loop reads CASSPLSQRQETQYY. The CDR3 DNA sequence: TGTGCCAGCAGCCCCCTCAGCCAGCGCCAAGAGACCCAGTACTAC. J is TRBJ2-5 and V is TRBV14; no definite D call. From germline, CDR1 is SGHDN and CDR2 FVKESK. The CDR3 has 15 residues. V gave up 4 bases and J gave up 1 base, with 13 bases separating them.

About this clonotype: Found in a library prepared for alpha chains, this beta chain is an off-target read, and its abundance has little meaning. V usage is TRBV14 and J usage is TRBJ2-7; no clear D. The CDR3 totals 15 residues. V gave up 0 bases and J gave up 0 bases, with 9 bases separating them. Germline CDR1 and CDR2: SGHDN and FVKESK. CDR3 in amino acids: CASSQDPASSYEQYF. For the CDR3, the DNA is TGTGCCAGCAGCCAAGACCCGGCGAGCTCCTACGAGCAGTACTTC. Based on the CDR3 plus reference TRBV14 and TRBJ2-7, the full variable domain is EAGVTQFPSHSVIEKGQTVTLRCDPISGHDNLYWYRRVMGKEIKFLLHFVKESKQDESGMPNNRFLAERTGGTYSTLKVQPAELEDSGVYFCASSQDPASSYEQYFGPGTRLTVT.

This clonotype was detected a few times. At one end, the junction sequence differs from germline, possibly due to a read error. Because this beta chain is a stray read in a library intended to capture alpha chains, its abundance should not be given much weight. The rearrangement uses TRBV5-5 and TRBJ2-1, with D unclear. This CDR3 has 12 residues. Germline loops: CDR1 SGHKS, CDR2 YYEKEE (reference sequence). CDR3 amino acids: CASSPHLDRVVF. The CDR3, as DNA: TGTGCCAGCAGCCCCCACCTCGATAGGGTGGTCTTC.

Comments on this clonotype: This may be a read error, as it is one base from a much larger clone. For a library built for alpha chains, this beta chain is a stray read; little rests on its size. The chain combines TRBV4-2 with TRBJ2-1, with a tentative D call TRBD2 (7 bases). The CDR3 runs to 16 residues. The germline V gene has CDR1 LGHNA and CDR2 YNFKEQ. The CDR3 is CASSSVSTRGDNGQFF. The DNA of the CDR3 is TGTGCCAGCAGCTCGGTGTCAACCCGGGGGGACAATGGGCAGTTCTTC.

On this clonotype itself: Since it is a stray read in a library aimed at alpha chains, this beta chain has a size that is not meaningful. The rearrangement links TRBV11-2 to TRBJ2-7; tentatively, D is TRBD1 or TRBD2 (6 bases each). The length of the CDR3 is 12 residues. The V gene lost 9 bases and the J gene lost 4 bases, with 13 bases spanning the gap. Germline V gene sequence: CDR1 SGHAT, CDR2 FQNNGV. The CDR3 spells CASTGAGYEQYF. As DNA, the CDR3 is TGTGCCAGTACGGGGGCAGGATACGAGCAGTACTTC.